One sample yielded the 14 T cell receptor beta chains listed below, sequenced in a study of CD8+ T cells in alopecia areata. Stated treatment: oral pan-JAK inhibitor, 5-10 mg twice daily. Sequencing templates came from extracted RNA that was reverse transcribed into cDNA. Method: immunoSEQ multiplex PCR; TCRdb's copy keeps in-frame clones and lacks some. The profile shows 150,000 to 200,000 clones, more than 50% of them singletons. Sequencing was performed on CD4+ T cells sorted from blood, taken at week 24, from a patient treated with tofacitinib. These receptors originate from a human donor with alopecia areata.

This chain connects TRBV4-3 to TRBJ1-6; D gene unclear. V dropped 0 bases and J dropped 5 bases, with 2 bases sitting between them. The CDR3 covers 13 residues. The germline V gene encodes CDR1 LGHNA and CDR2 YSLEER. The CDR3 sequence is CASSQEHNSPLHF. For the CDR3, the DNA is TGCGCCAGCAGCCAAGAACATAATTCACCCCTCCACTTT.

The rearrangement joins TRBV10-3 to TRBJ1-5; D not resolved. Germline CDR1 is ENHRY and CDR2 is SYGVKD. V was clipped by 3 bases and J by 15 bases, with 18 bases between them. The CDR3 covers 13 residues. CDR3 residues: CAISEREEGEGHF. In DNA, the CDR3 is TGTGCCATCAGTGAAAGGGAGGAAGGAGAGGGGCATTTT.

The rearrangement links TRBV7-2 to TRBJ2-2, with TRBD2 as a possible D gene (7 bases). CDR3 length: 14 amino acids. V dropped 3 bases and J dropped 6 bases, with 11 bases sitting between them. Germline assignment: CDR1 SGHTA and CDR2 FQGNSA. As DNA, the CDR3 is TGTGCCAGCAGCTTGCGGGGGCATCCCGGGGAGCTGTTTTTT. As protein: CASSLRGHPGELFF.

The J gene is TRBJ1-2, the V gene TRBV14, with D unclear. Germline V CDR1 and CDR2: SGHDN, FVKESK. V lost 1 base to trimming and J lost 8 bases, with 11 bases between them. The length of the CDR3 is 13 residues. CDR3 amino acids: CASSQVRAAGYTF. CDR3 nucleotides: TGTGCCAGCAGCCAAGTCCGGGCGGCGGGCTACACCTTC.

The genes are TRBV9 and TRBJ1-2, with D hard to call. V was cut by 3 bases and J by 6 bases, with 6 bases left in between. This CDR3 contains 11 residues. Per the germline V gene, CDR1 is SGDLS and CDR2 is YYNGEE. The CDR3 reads CASSAVNGYTF. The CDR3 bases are TGTGCCAGCAGCGCTGTTAATGGCTACACCTTC.

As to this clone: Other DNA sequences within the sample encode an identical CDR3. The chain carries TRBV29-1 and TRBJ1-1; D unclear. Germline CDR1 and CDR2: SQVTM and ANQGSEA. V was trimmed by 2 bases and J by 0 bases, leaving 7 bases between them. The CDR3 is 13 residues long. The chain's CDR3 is CSVERVLNTEAFF. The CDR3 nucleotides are TGCAGCGTTGAACGGGTCCTGAACACTGAAGCTTTCTTT.

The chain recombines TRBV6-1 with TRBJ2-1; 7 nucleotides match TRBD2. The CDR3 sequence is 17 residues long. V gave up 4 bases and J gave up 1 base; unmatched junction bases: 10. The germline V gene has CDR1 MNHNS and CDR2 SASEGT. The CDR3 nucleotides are TGTGCCAGCAGTGGAACACGTGGACTAGGGTCCTACAATGAGCAGTTCTTC. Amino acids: CASSGTRGLGSYNEQFF.

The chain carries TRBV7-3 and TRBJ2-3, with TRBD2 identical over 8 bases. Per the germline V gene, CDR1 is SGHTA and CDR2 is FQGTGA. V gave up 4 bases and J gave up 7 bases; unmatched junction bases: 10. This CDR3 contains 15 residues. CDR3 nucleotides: TGTGCCAGCAGCTCATCTCGGGGGGGCCTGAATACGCAGTATTTT. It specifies CASSSSRGGLNTQYF.

CDR3 amino acids: CASSPVLGEGQPQHF. CDR3 nucleotides: TGCGCCAGCAGCCCCGTACTGGGAGAGGGTCAGCCCCAGCATTTT. This rearrangement joins TRBV4-1 to TRBJ1-5; no reliable D call. The germline gives CDR1 MGHRA, CDR2 YSYEKL. V lost 4 bases and J lost 6, with 16 bases in between. CDR3 length equals 15 residues.

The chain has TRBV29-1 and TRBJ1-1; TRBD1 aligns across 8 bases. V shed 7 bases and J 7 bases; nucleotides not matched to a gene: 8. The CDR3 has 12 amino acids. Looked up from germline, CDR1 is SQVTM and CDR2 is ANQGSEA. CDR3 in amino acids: CSEDRVGGEAFF. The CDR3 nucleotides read TGCAGCGAGGACAGGGTGGGTGGTGAAGCTTTCTTT. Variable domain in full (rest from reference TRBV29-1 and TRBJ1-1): SAVISQKPSRDICQRGTSLTIQCQVDSQVTMMFWYRQQPGQSLTLIATANQGSEATYESGFVIDKFPISRPNLTFSTLTVSNMSPEDSSIYLCSEDRVGGEAFFGQGTRLTVV.

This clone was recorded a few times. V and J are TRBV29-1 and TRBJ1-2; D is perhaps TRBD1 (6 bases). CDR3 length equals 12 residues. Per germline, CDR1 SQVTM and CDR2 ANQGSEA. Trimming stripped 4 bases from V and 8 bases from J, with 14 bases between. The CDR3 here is CSVGENRAGYTF. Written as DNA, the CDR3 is TGCAGCGTTGGCGAGAACAGGGCCGGCTACACCTTC.

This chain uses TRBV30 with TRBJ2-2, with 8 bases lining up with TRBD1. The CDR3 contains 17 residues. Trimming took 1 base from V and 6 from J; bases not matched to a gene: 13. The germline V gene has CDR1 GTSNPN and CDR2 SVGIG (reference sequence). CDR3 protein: CAWSGGDGQGLAGELFF. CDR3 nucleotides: TGTGCCTGGAGTGGGGGCGACGGACAGGGTCTCGCCGGGGAGCTGTTTTTT.

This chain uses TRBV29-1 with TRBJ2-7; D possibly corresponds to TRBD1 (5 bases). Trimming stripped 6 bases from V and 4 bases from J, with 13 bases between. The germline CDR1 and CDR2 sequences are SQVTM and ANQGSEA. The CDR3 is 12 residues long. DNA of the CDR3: TGCAGCGTGAAACCGACAGATTACGAGCAGTACTTC. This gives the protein CSVKPTDYEQYF.

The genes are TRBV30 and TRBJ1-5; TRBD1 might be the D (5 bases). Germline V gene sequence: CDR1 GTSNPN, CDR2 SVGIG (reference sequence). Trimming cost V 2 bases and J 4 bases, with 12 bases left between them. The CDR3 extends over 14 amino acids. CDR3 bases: TGTGCCTGGAGTTCGGGACGGCCAAATCAGCCCCAGCATTTT. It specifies CAWSSGRPNQPQHF.